This T cell receptor (beta chain) was found in a study of a mutant IDH1 vaccine in newly diagnosed glioma. In the study overall: Scheduled for weeks 1, 3, 5, 7, 11, 15, 19 and 23, eight vaccinations were given to patients. Of the patients given treatment, approximately 62% were male and approximately 38% were female, and a mean age of roughly 40 years was recorded.

As to time point: week 11, during vaccination. Vaccinated patients received 300 ug of mutant IDH1 20-mer peptide per dose, with topical imiquimod. Profiling relied on immunoSEQ multiplex PCR, and the TCRdb table lists in-frame clones only, not all of them. In the table there are about 61,000 clones, 75% to 85% of which are singletons. This clone was recorded once. The target antigen is unknown. This TCR was sampled from a man aged 45-65 years with glioma. Sequenced here: PBMCs, sampled from a glioma patient whose treatment included an IDH1 peptide vaccine.

The CDR3 nucleotides read TGCGCCAGCAGTTCACTAGCGGGAGAGAACTACGAGCAGTACTTC. Amino acid sequence: CASSSLAGENYEQYF. The chain recombines TRBV10-2 with TRBJ2-7, with TRBD2 identical over 11 bases. After removal of 5 bases from V and 3 bases from J, the junction contained 6 bases not matched to a gene. The V gene's germline CDR1 is WSHSY and CDR2 SAAADI. The CDR3 length is 15 residues.